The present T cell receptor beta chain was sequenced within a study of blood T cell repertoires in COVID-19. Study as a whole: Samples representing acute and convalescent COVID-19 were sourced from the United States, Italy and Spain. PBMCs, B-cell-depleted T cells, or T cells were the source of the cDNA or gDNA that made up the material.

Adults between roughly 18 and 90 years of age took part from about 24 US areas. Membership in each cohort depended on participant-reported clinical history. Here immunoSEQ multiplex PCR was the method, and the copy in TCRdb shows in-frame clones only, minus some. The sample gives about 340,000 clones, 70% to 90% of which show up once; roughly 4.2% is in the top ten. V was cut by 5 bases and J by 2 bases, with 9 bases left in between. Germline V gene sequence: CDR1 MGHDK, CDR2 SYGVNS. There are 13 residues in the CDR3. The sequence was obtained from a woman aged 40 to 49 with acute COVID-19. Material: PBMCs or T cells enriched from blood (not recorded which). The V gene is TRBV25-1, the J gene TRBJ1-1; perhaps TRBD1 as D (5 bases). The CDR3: CASSWGSNTEAFF. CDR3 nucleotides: TGTGCCAGCAGTTGGGGCTCAAACACTGAAGCTTTCTTT.